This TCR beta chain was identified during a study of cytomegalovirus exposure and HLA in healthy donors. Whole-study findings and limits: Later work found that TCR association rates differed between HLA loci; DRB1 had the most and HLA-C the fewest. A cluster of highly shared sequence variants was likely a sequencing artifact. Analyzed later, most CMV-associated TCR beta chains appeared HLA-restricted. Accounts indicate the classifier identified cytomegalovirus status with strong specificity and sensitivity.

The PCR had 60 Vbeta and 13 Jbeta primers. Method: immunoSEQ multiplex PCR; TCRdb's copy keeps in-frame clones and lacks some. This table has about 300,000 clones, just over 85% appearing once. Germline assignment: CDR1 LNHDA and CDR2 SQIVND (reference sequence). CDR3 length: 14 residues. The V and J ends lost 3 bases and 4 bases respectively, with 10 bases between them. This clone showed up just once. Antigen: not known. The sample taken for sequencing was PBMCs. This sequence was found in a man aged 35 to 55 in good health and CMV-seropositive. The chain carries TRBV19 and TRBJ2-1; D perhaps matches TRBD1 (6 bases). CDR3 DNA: TGTGCCAGTAGTATTTTACAGGGATACAATGAGCAGTTCTTC. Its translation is CASSILQGYNEQFF.